The 29 T cell receptor beta chains given below trace back to one sample, sequenced in a study of cytomegalovirus exposure and HLA in healthy donors. PCR used 60 Vbeta primers and 13 Jbeta primers. TCRdb keeps only in-frame clones here, not all; method: immunoSEQ multiplex PCR. The sample has around 200,000 clones, around 84% seen once. The sample was PBMCs. The receptors were sampled from a girl aged 2-15 years in good health and CMV-seropositive.

This clone was seen a few times. The chain links TRBV7-6 to TRBJ1-1, with TRBD1 matching over 8 bases. V trimming: 5 bases; J trimming: 1 base; junction bases outside the gene matches: 6. The CDR3 is 15 residues long. Germline V lookup: CDR1 SGHVS, CDR2 FNYEAQ. CDR3 coding DNA: TGTGCCAGCAGCCTCAGGACAGGGAGGAACACTGAAGCTTTCTTT. Encoded protein: CASSLRTGRNTEAFF.

This chain connects TRBV27 to TRBJ1-2; possible D gene TRBD1, 5 bases. V was pared by 0 bases and J by 4 bases, with 18 bases between. CDR1 is MNHEY and CDR2 is SMNVEV in the germline V gene (reference sequence). The CDR3 consists of 17 residues. In DNA, the CDR3 is TGTGCCAGCAGTTTATCGATTCTGGGGGGGGTGGCCTATGGCTACACCTTC. It translates to CASSLSILGGVAYGYTF.

The chain combines TRBV28 with TRBJ1-3; D is unclear. Germline V CDR1 and CDR2: MDHEN, SYDVKM. V lost 3 bases and J 1 base, leaving 16 bases between the germline ends. CDR3 length: 17 residues. The CDR3 region has the DNA TGTGCCAGCAGTTTTCTCGCCGAACAACCTTCTGGAAACACCATATATTTT. It specifies CASSFLAEQPSGNTIYF.

The chain combines TRBV5-1 with TRBJ1-2; 10 positions match TRBD1. Looked up from germline, CDR1 is SGHRS and CDR2 is YFSETQ. The trim removed 0 bases at V and 7 bases at J, leaving 3 bases unmatched. The CDR3 totals 14 residues. The CDR3 DNA sequence: TGCGCCAGCAGCTTGGGGGACAGGGGATCTGGCTACACCTTC. It codes for CASSLGDRGSGYTF.

About this clone itself: The sample has other DNA sequences that encode this CDR3 too. The chain is built from TRBV7-8 and TRBJ2-7, with D perhaps matching TRBD2 (6 bases). V was clipped by 3 bases and J by 0 bases, with 21 bases between them. The CDR3 is made up of 18 amino acids. Germline assignment: CDR1 SGHVS and CDR2 FQNEAQ. For the CDR3, the DNA is TGTGCCAGCAGCTTCGCTCGGGGCCGGGGGATCAGCTCCTACGAGCAGTACTTC. This translates into CASSFARGRGISSYEQYF.

CDR3 coding DNA: TGTGCCAGCAGCTTGAAGTTGGGGGGGGCTGCGTGGGGCTACACCTTC. Its protein product is CASSLKLGGAAWGYTF. This rearrangement joins TRBV5-4 to TRBJ1-2; possible D gene TRBD1, 6 bases. V dropped 1 base and J dropped 8 bases, with 21 bases sitting between them. Germline V gene sequence: CDR1 SGHNT, CDR2 YYREEE (reference sequence). The CDR3 sequence is 16 residues long.

V gene TRBV11-2 combines with J gene TRBJ2-5, with D perhaps matching TRBD2 (5 bases). V shed 5 bases and J shed 5 bases, with 12 bases lying between them. This CDR3 is 13 amino acids long. Germline V gene sequence: CDR1 SGHAT, CDR2 FQNNGV. The CDR3 nucleotides read TGTGCCAGCAGCCGTAGGGAGTGGGAGACCCAGTACTTC. It codes for CASSRREWETQYF.

V usage is TRBV9 and J usage is TRBJ2-4, with no clear D. CDR1 SGDLS and CDR2 YYNGEE come from the germline V gene. There are 11 residues in the CDR3. Deletions cut 3 bases from V and 6 bases from J, with 4 bases between. The CDR3 spells CASSAGNIQYF. DNA for the CDR3: TGTGCCAGCAGCGCGGGAAACATTCAGTACTTC.

The J gene is TRBJ1-6, the V gene TRBV2; the D gene is possibly TRBD1 (5 bases). Per the germline V gene, CDR1 is SNHLY and CDR2 is FYNNEI. Trimming removed 3 bases at V and 4 bases at J, with 28 bases between. The CDR3 loop spans 21 amino acids. The CDR3 DNA is TGTGCCAGCAGTGATAGTTCGGTTGGCTTGGGCGGGGACTCTTATAATTCACCCCTCCACTTT. Protein: CASSDSSVGLGGDSYNSPLHF.

This rearrangement joins TRBV15 to TRBJ1-5, with a weak D call TRBD1 (6 bases). V was clipped by 2 bases and J by 0 bases, with 17 bases between them. This CDR3 is 18 amino acids long. CDR1 and CDR2 from the germline V gene are LNHNV and YYDKDF (reference sequence). CDR3: CATSRPPKKGDSNQPQHF. CDR3 nucleotides: TGTGCCACCAGCAGACCACCCAAAAAGGGGGATAGCAATCAGCCCCAGCATTTT.

This chain joins TRBV28 and TRBJ1-1; maybe TRBD1 (5 bases). Looked up from germline, CDR1 is MDHEN and CDR2 is SYDVKM. V was clipped by 3 bases and J by 3 bases, with 14 bases between them. This CDR3 spans 15 amino acids. Here the CDR3 reads CASSFPPTGDTEAFF. CDR3 DNA sequence: TGTGCCAGCAGTTTCCCCCCCACGGGGGACACTGAAGCTTTCTTT.

This clone was detected once. V and J are TRBV10-3 and TRBJ1-2; 11 nucleotides line up with TRBD1. Germline V gene lookup returns CDR1 ENHRY and CDR2 SYGVKD. The CDR3 spans 15 residues. Losses at the gene ends were 7 bases for V and 8 bases for J; bases not matched to a gene: 12. The chain's CDR3 is CAITDRDRGFYGYTF. The CDR3 nucleotides are TGTGCCATCACCGACCGGGACAGGGGGTTTTACGGCTACACCTTC.

The V and J genes are TRBV11-3 and TRBJ2-3; 8 positions match TRBD2. Germline V gene sequence: CDR1 SGHNT, CDR2 YENEEA. The CDR3 has 16 residues. Trimming removed 3 bases from V and 4 bases from J; junction bases left unmatched: 9. The CDR3 nucleotides are TGTGCCAGCAGCTTGGGCCTAGGACTAGCTTCAGATACGCAGTATTTT. Protein sequence: CASSLGLGLASDTQYF. Full variable domain (remainder filled in from reference TRBV11-3 and TRBJ2-3): EAGVVQSPRYKIIEKKQPVAFWCNPISGHNTLYWYLQNLGQGPELLIRYENEEAVDDSQLPKDRFSAERLKGVDSTLKIQPAELGDSAVYLCASSLGLGLASDTQYFGPGTRLTVL.

The V and J genes are TRBV2 and TRBJ2-2; 12 bases match TRBD2. V lost 5 bases and J lost 0; bases outside the gene matches: 10. The germline V gene encodes CDR1 SNHLY and CDR2 FYNNEI. This CDR3 is built from 19 residues. The CDR3 bases are TGTGCCAGCAGTCCTCCGGGACTAGCGGGTCTTACGAACACCGGGGAGCTGTTTTTT. It codes for CASSPPGLAGLTNTGELFF.

J is TRBJ1-3 and V is TRBV30; a weak D match, TRBD1 (6 bases). Trimming took 8 bases from V and 2 from J, leaving 13 bases between them. This CDR3 has 13 amino acids. Germline V gene sequence: CDR1 GTSNPN, CDR2 SVGIG (reference sequence). CDR3 protein: CARTGQTGNTIYF. As DNA, the CDR3 is TGTGCCAGGACCGGACAGACTGGAAACACCATATATTTT.

The V call is TRBV11-2, the J call TRBJ2-3, with 8 bases lining up with TRBD2. CDR1 and CDR2 from the germline V gene are SGHAT and FQNNGV. The CDR3 loop spans 16 amino acids. J gave up 3 bases and V 5 bases, and 10 bases lay outside the gene matches. The CDR3: CASSLGSGSWTDTQYF. The DNA of the CDR3 is TGTGCCAGCAGCCTAGGAAGCGGGAGTTGGACAGATACGCAGTATTTT.

V usage is TRBV7-2 and J usage is TRBJ2-2; a weak D match, TRBD2 (6 bases). This CDR3 is 14 amino acids long. V dropped 0 bases and J dropped 4 bases, with 6 bases sitting between them. The germline gives CDR1 SGHTA, CDR2 FQGNSA. CDR3 amino acids: CASSLAEGTGELFF. Written as DNA, the CDR3 is TGTGCCAGCAGCTTAGCGGAGGGCACCGGGGAGCTGTTTTTT.

This clone came up a few times. The chain employs TRBV5-1 and TRBJ1-6; D might be TRBD1 (5 bases). The CDR3 contains 14 residues. With 6 bases removed from V and 9 bases from J, the gap between germline ends came to 16 bases. The V gene's germline CDR1 is SGHRS and CDR2 YFSETQ. CDR3 DNA sequence: TGCGCCAGCAATGGAGGGGAGTCAACTTCACCCCTCCACTTT. Its translation: CASNGGESTSPLHF.

V and J are TRBV9 and TRBJ2-1; D is unresolved. The CDR3 contains 15 residues. Germline-derived CDR1 and CDR2 are SGDLS and YYNGEE. V was trimmed by 0 bases and J by 0 bases, leaving 7 bases between them. CDR3 loop: CASSVAGDSYNEQFF. In DNA, the CDR3 is TGTGCCAGCAGCGTAGCCGGAGACTCCTACAATGAGCAGTTCTTC.

The chain carries TRBV30 and TRBJ1-5; D remains ambiguous. V was clipped by 8 bases and J by 2 bases, with 22 bases between them. The CDR3 covers 16 residues. Germline CDR1 GTSNPN, CDR2 SVGIG (reference sequence). CDR3 sequence (DNA): TGTGCCCGGTCCCACCCCAACAGCGGGGGCAATCAGCCCCAGCATTTT. This encodes CARSHPNSGGNQPQHF. Full variable domain (rest looked up from reference TRBV30 and TRBJ1-5): SQTIHQWPATLVQPVGSPLSLECTVEGTSNPNLYWYRQAAGRGLQLLFYSVGIGQISSEVPQNLSASRPQDRQFILSSKKLLLSDSGFYLCARSHPNSGGNQPQHFGDGTRLSIL.

The chain links TRBV11-3 to TRBJ2-1; D unresolved. The V end was cut by 0 bases, the J end by 8 bases, with 8 bases between. CDR3 length: 13 residues. Per the germline V gene, CDR1 is SGHNT and CDR2 is YENEEA. In DNA, the CDR3 is TGTGCCAGCAGCTTAGAAGCGTACCATGAGCAGTTCTTC. It is translated as CASSLEAYHEQFF.

The CDR3 region is CTSSQASGGATDTQYF. Written as DNA, the CDR3 is TGCACCAGCAGCCAGGCTAGCGGGGGGGCCACAGATACGCAGTATTTT. This chain joins TRBV1 and TRBJ2-3; TRBD2, the D gene given by the table, was not confirmed from the DNA. TRBV1 is a pseudogene locus. CDR3 size: 16 residues.

The V and J genes are TRBV21-1 and TRBJ1-1; TRBD1 was called by the table and not checked on the DNA. TRBV21-1 is a known pseudogene. The CDR3 is 17 amino acids. Here the CDR3 reads CASSIGTGRKPNTEAFF. The CDR3 DNA reads TGTGCCAGCAGCATTGGGACAGGCAGAAAACCTAACACTGAAGCTTTCTTT.

The rearrangement joins TRBV7-9 to TRBJ1-4; 8 bases agree with TRBD1. CDR1 is SEHNR and CDR2 is FQNEAQ in the germline V gene (reference sequence). V lost 3 bases and J lost 6; bases outside the gene matches: 3. The CDR3 is 14 amino acids. CDR3 protein: CASSLTGVDEKLFF. CDR3 nucleotides: TGTGCCAGCAGCTTGACAGGGGTGGATGAAAAACTGTTTTTT. Filled out from reference TRBV7-9 and TRBJ1-4, the complete variable domain reads DTGVSQNPRHKITKRGQNVTFRCDPISEHNRLYWYRQTLGQGPEFLTYFQNEAQLEKSRLLSDRFSAERPKGSFSTLEIQRTEQGDSAMYLCASSLTGVDEKLFFGSGTQLSVL.

In DNA, the CDR3 is TGCGCCAGCAGCTTAGGAGGGATCACTGAAGCTTTCTTT. Its translation is CASSLGGITEAFF. The chain is built from TRBV5-1 and TRBJ1-1; D call uncertain. Germline V gene lookup returns CDR1 SGHRS and CDR2 YFSETQ. This CDR3 comprises 13 residues. V lost 2 bases to trimming and J lost 4 bases, with 9 bases between them.

The rearrangement links TRBV6-1 to TRBJ1-5; tentatively, D is TRBD1 (5 bases). CDR1 and CDR2 from the germline V gene are MNHNS and SASEGT. V dropped 0 bases and J dropped 6 bases, with 12 bases sitting between them. This CDR3 contains 15 residues. The CDR3, as DNA: TGTGCCAGCAGTGAAGCCGGGGGGATCAGTCAGCCCCAGCATTTT. Protein product: CASSEAGGISQPQHF.

In DNA, the CDR3 is TGCGCCAGCAGCGAACGGACTAGCGGGTTCCCCTACGAGCAGTACTTC. Protein sequence: CASSERTSGFPYEQYF. This chain joins TRBV5-1 and TRBJ2-7; TRBD2 matches 11 bases. Germline V gives CDR1 SGHRS, CDR2 YFSETQ. V gave up 4 bases and J gave up 2 bases; unmatched junction bases: 8. CDR3 length: 16 amino acids.

The V and J genes are TRBV2 and TRBJ1-1; D gene uncertain. The CDR3 has 12 residues. The germline V gene encodes CDR1 SNHLY and CDR2 FYNNEI. Trimming took off 5 bases at V and 4 bases at J, with 8 bases between the two ends. This CDR3 reads CASSLEITEAFF. CDR3 DNA: TGTGCCAGCAGTCTTGAGATCACTGAAGCTTTCTTT.

This clone was observed a handful of times. CDR3 sequence (DNA): TGTGCCAGCAGCTTGGGGACTTACCTATCCTATGGCTACACCTTC. This codes for CASSLGTYLSYGYTF. V and J are TRBV28 and TRBJ1-2, with D possibly TRBD1 on 5 matching bases. Germline V gene data show CDR1 as MDHEN and CDR2 as SYDVKM. The V and J ends lost 6 bases and 4 bases respectively, with 18 bases between them. The CDR3 totals 15 residues.